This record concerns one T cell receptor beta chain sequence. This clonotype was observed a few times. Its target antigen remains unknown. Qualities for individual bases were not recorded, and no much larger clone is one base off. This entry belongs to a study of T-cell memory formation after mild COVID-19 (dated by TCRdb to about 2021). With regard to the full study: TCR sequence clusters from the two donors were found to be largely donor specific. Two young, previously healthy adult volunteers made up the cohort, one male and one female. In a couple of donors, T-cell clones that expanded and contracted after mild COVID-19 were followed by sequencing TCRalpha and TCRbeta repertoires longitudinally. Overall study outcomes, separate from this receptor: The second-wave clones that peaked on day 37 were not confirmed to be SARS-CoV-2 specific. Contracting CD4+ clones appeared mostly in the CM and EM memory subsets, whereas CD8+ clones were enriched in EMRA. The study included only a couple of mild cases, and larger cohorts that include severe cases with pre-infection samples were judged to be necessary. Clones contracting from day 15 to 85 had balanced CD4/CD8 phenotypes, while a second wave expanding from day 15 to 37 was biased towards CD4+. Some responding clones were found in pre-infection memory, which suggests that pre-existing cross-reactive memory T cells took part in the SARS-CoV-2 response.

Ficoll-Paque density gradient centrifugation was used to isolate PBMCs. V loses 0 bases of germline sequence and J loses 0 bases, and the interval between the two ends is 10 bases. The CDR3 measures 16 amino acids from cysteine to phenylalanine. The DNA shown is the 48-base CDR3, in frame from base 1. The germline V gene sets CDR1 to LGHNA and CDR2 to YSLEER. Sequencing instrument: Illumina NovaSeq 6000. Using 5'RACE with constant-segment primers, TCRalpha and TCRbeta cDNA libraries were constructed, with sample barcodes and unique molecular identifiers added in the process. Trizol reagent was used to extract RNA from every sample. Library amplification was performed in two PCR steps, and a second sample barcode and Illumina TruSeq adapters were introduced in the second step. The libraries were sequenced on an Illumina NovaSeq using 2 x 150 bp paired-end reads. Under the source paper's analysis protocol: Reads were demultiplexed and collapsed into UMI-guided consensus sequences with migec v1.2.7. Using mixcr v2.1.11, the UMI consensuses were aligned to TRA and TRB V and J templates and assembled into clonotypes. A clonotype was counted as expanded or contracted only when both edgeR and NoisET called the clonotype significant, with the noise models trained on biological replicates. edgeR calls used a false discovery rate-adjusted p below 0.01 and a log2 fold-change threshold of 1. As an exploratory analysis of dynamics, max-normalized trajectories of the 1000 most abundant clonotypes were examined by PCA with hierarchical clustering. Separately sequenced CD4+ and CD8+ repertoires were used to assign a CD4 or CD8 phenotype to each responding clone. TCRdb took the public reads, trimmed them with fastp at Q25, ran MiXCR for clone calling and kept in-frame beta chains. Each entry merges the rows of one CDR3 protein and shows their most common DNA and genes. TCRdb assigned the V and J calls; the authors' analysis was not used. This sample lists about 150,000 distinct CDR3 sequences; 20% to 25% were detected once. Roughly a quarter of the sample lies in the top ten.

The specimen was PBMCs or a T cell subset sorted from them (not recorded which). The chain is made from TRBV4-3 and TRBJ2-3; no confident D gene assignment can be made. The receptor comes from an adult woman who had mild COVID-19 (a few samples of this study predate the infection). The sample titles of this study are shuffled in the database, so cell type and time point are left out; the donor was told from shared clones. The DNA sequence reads TGCGCCAGCAGCCAAGATCCCGCGCGGAGCACAGATACGCAGTATTTT. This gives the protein CASSQDPARSTDTQYF.